These 29 T cell receptor beta chains share one sample of origin, sequenced in a study of blood T cell repertoires in COVID-19. The protocol was immunoSEQ multiplex PCR, while the TCRdb copy is restricted to in-frame clones and leaves out a portion. The data show around 93,000 clones, roughly 91% seen once. The source material was peripheral blood. The receptors shown here come from a man aged 18 to 35 with COVID-19, enrolled during active disease.

The chain recombines TRBV7-3 with TRBJ2-1, with 11 nucleotides matching TRBD1. Trimming took 5 bases from V and 5 from J; bases not matched to a gene: 2. This CDR3 contains 14 residues. Germline CDR1 reads SGHTA; CDR2 reads FQGTGA. CDR3 loop: CASSRDRGNNEQFF. The CDR3 bases are TGTGCCAGCAGCAGGGACAGGGGGAACAATGAGCAGTTCTTC.

This sequence joins TRBV7-2 and TRBJ2-3; 10 nucleotides line up with TRBD1. J lost 1 base, V lost 1 base, and 11 bases had no gene match. The CDR3 runs 19 residues. Germline CDR1 SGHTA, CDR2 FQGNSA. This CDR3 is CASSLGPGTGVWGTDTQYF. In DNA form, the CDR3 reads TGTGCCAGCAGCTTAGGGCCCGGGACAGGGGTCTGGGGCACAGATACGCAGTATTTT.

The chain joins TRBV9 to TRBJ2-5, with TRBD2 matching 9 bases. This CDR3 spans 16 amino acids. The germline gives CDR1 SGDLS, CDR2 YYNGEE. Germline trimming cut 3 bases from V and 3 bases from J; bases unmatched to any gene: 9. This CDR3 is CASSAHSGRNEETQYF. Written as DNA, the CDR3 is TGTGCCAGCAGCGCACACAGCGGGAGGAATGAAGAGACCCAGTACTTC.

This clone was observed a single time. The chain is built from TRBV27 and TRBJ2-7, with 10 bases that match TRBD1. With 0 bases clipped from V and 6 bases from J, the junction kept 14 bases outside the gene matches. The CDR3 totals 18 residues. Germline lookup yields CDR1 MNHEY and CDR2 SMNVEV (reference sequence). The CDR3 sequence: CASSLSLLGTGDEIEQYF. As DNA, the CDR3 is TGTGCCAGCAGTTTATCGCTGCTGGGGACAGGGGACGAAATCGAGCAGTACTTC.

Only a few counts were recorded for this clone. The chain recombines TRBV7-2 with TRBJ2-2; a possible D gene is TRBD1 (5 bases). Between the trimmed V and J ends, which lost 3 bases and 6 bases, there was a span of 8 bases. The CDR3 is 13 amino acids. Germline V lookup: CDR1 SGHTA, CDR2 FQGNSA. The chain's CDR3 is CASSLQGAGELFF. Written as DNA, the CDR3 is TGTGCCAGCAGCTTGCAAGGGGCCGGGGAGCTGTTTTTT.

The chain uses TRBV21-1 and TRBJ1-6. TRBV21-1 is reported as a pseudogene. This CDR3 has 18 residues. The CDR3, as DNA: TGTGCCAGCAGCAACGGGGGGACCGTCGACCCTTATAATTCACCCCTCCACTTT. Translation gives CASSNGGTVDPYNSPLHF.

The chain combines TRBV5-1 with TRBJ2-7, with TRBD2 matching over 13 bases. V lost 6 bases to trimming and J lost 5 bases; unmatched junction nucleotides: 11. CDR3 length: 16 amino acids. Germline V gene data show CDR1 as SGHRS and CDR2 as YFSETQ. CDR3 sequence: CASTTYRTSGRDEQYF. The DNA for the CDR3 is TGCGCCAGCACTACTTACCGGACTAGCGGGAGAGACGAGCAGTACTTC. Looking up the rest from reference TRBV5-1 and TRBJ2-7 gives the full variable domain: KAGVTQTPRYLIKTRGQQVTLSCSPISGHRSVSWYQQTPGQGLQFLFEYFSETQRNKGNFPGRFSGRQFSNSRSEMNVSTLELGDSALYLCASTTYRTSGRDEQYFGPGTRLTVT.

Comment on this clone: A junction end diverges from the germline sequence, so it may reflect a read error. The J gene is TRBJ1-4, the V gene TRBV19, with D maybe TRBD1 (6 bases). CDR1 is LNHDA and CDR2 is SQIVND in the germline V gene (reference sequence). The CDR3 is 16 amino acids. The CDR3, as DNA: TGTGCCAGTAGTAGGAGGACGCCAGGGGCGGATGAAAAACTGCTTTTT. As protein: CASSRRTPGADEKLLF.

The CDR3 reads CASSSKGGVVGTEAFF. CDR3 bases: TGTGCCAGCAGCTCCAAAGGCGGGGTTGTAGGGACTGAAGCTTTCTTT. The V and J genes are TRBV7-9 and TRBJ1-1; D ambiguous. V was pared by 4 bases and J by 5 bases, with 20 bases between. The CDR3 totals 16 residues. Germline CDR1 reads SEHNR; CDR2 reads FQNEAQ (reference sequence).

V and J are TRBV7-9 and TRBJ2-5; D might be TRBD2 (5 bases). The CDR3 is made up of 15 amino acids. The V gene lost 5 bases and the J gene lost 3 bases, with 16 bases spanning the gap. Per germline, CDR1 SEHNR and CDR2 FQNEAQ (reference sequence). The CDR3 loop reads CASSGTLASKETQYF. CDR3 nucleotides: TGTGCCAGCAGCGGCACTTTAGCGAGCAAAGAGACCCAGTACTTC.

The J gene is TRBJ2-7, the V gene TRBV28; 7 bases match TRBD1. Germline CDR1 is MDHEN and CDR2 is SYDVKM. V lost 3 bases, J lost 6 bases, and 11 bases stayed unmatched. This CDR3 is 15 amino acids long. CDR3 bases: TGTGCCAGCAGTTTTGCAGGGGGTTCATTGGGCGAGCAGTACTTC. Protein product: CASSFAGGSLGEQYF.

The chain combines TRBV30 with TRBJ1-1; the D gene is possibly TRBD1 (5 bases). The length of the CDR3 is 13 residues. V lost 4 bases, J lost 1 base, and 10 bases lay in between. Germline V lookup: CDR1 GTSNPN, CDR2 SVGIG (reference sequence). CDR3 in amino acids: CAWKDRRNTEAFF. In DNA form, the CDR3 reads TGTGCCTGGAAAGACAGACGGAACACTGAAGCTTTCTTT.

The chain carries TRBV9 and TRBJ2-7, with a possible D match to TRBD1 (6 bases). The CDR3 consists of 16 residues. Germline CDR1 SGDLS, CDR2 YYNGEE. Trimming removed 4 bases at V and 0 bases at J, with 17 bases between. CDR3: CASSPRVGGISYEQYF. In nucleotides, the CDR3 is TGTGCCAGCAGCCCCCGAGTAGGGGGAATCTCCTACGAGCAGTACTTC.

This clone was observed a single time. The gene calls are TRBV18 and TRBJ2-7; the D gene is possibly TRBD1 (5 bases). Trimming pared 3 bases from V and 2 bases from J, leaving 26 bases between. CDR3 length equals 19 residues. Germline V gene sequence: CDR1 KGHSH, CDR2 LQKENI. The CDR3 DNA reads TGTGCCAGCTCACCCTCGCCAGGGTCCCAGTTGAGAGCCACCTACGAGCAGTACTTC. Translated, it gives CASSPSPGSQLRATYEQYF.

This sequence joins TRBV28 and TRBJ2-7; 10 bases line up with TRBD1. Germline values: CDR1 MDHEN, CDR2 SYDVKM. Germline trimming cut 5 bases from V and 7 bases from J; bases unmatched to any gene: 8. This CDR3 is 14 amino acids long. Here the CDR3 reads CASSGRDRGGEQYF. The CDR3 DNA follows: TGTGCCAGCAGTGGTCGGGACAGGGGTGGGGAGCAGTACTTC.

The rearrangement links TRBV21-1 to TRBJ2-7; no check of the table's D call, TRBD2, against the DNA was made. TRBV21-1 is a documented pseudogene. CDR3 size: 16 residues. CDR3: CASSKPVTSEPYEQYF. The DNA for the CDR3 is TGTGCCAGCAGCAAACCGGTGACTAGCGAGCCCTACGAGCAGTACTTC.

The CDR3 nucleotides read TGTGCCAGCAGCTTGGTTGCGGGATTTAATGAAAAACTGTTTTTT. Protein product: CASSLVAGFNEKLFF. The gene calls are TRBV5-8 and TRBJ1-4; D is unresolved. V dropped 0 bases and J dropped 4 bases, with 10 bases sitting between them. Germline assignment: CDR1 SGHTS and CDR2 YDEGEE. The CDR3 consists of 15 residues.

V gene TRBV4-2 combines with J gene TRBJ2-7, with D tentatively TRBD2 (6 bases). The CDR3 has 15 amino acids. From germline, CDR1 is LGHNA and CDR2 YNFKEQ. Trimming shortened V by 2 bases and J by 2 bases, and 13 bases separated the two germline ends. CDR3 sequence reads: CASSQSSRGTYEQYF. The DNA for the CDR3 is TGTGCCAGCAGCCAATCATCCCGGGGGACCTACGAGCAGTACTTC.

The chain joins TRBV6-1 to TRBJ1-5; possibly TRBD1 for D (6 bases). Trimming shortened V by 2 bases and J by 7 bases, and 12 bases separated the two germline ends. The CDR3 sequence is 14 residues long. Per germline, CDR1 MNHNS and CDR2 SASEGT. CDR3 loop: CASSETPGDQPQHF. CDR3 DNA: TGTGCCAGCAGTGAAACTCCAGGGGACCAGCCCCAGCATTTT.

The rearrangement joins TRBV6-6 to TRBJ2-1; D is ambiguous. The germline gives CDR1 MNHNY, CDR2 SVGAGI (reference sequence). V was pared by 6 bases and J by 5 bases, with 8 bases between. This CDR3 comprises 12 residues. The CDR3 DNA reads as TGTGCCAGCAGGAGTGGGCACAATGAGCAGTTCTTC. This sequence encodes CASRSGHNEQFF.

J is TRBJ2-7 and V is TRBV10-1; TRBD1 agrees at 8 bases. CDR3 length: 13 amino acids. Germline V gene data show CDR1 as WNHNN and CDR2 as SYGVQD (reference sequence). Trimming removed 8 bases from V and 4 bases from J; junction bases left unmatched: 7. CDR3 in amino acids: CASSVGQGYEQYF. DNA of the CDR3: TGCGCCAGCTCTGTAGGACAGGGATACGAGCAGTACTTC.

This sequence joins TRBV19 and TRBJ2-1; D call uncertain. The CDR3 runs 16 residues. V was clipped by 5 bases and J by 0 bases, with 14 bases between them. CDR1 is LNHDA, CDR2 SQIVND, per germline (reference sequence). The CDR3 coding sequence is TGTGCCAGTAGTCCCGTAACCTTGAGCTCCTACAATGAGCAGTTCTTC. This encodes CASSPVTLSSYNEQFF. The variable domain in full, with the rest retrieved from reference TRBV19 and TRBJ2-1, is DGGITQSPKYLFRKEGQNVTLSCEQNLNHDAMYWYRQDPGQGLRLIYYSQIVNDFQKGDIAEGYSVSREKKESFPLTVTSAQKNPTAFYLCASSPVTLSSYNEQFFGPGTRLTVL.

The V and J genes are TRBV9 and TRBJ1-3; D is undetermined. V was cut by 0 bases and J by 0 bases, with 16 bases left in between. The CDR3 loop spans 18 amino acids. Germline CDR1 reads SGDLS; CDR2 reads YYNGEE. The CDR3 coding sequence is TGTGCCAGCAGCGTAGCCGACGGCCGGGGTCTCTCTGGAAACACCATATATTTT. Translated, it gives CASSVADGRGLSGNTIYF. Variable domain in full (rest from reference TRBV9 and TRBJ1-3): DSGVTQTPKHLITATGQRVTLRCSPRSGDLSVYWYQQSLDQGLQFLIQYYNGEERAKGNILERFSAQQFPDLHSELNLSSLELGDSALYFCASSVADGRGLSGNTIYFGEGSWLTVV.

CDR3 nucleotides: TGTGCCAGCAGCTTACGGGGTAGTGCACTAGCGGGTAACGAGCAGTACTTC. It specifies CASSLRGSALAGNEQYF. This chain joins TRBV7-2 and TRBJ2-7, with 9 bases fitting TRBD2. Germline values: CDR1 SGHTA, CDR2 FQGNSA. This CDR3 has 17 residues. The ends lost 2 bases at V and 5 bases at J; junction bases unmatched: 13.

The V call is TRBV28, the J call TRBJ1-5; D ambiguous. Per the germline V gene, CDR1 is MDHEN and CDR2 is SYDVKM. This CDR3 has 14 residues. V lost 7 bases to trimming and J lost 5 bases, with 15 bases between them. CDR3 nucleotide sequence: TGTGCCAGCAAAAAAGTAACAGTAGATCAGCCCCAGCATTTT. This codes for CASKKVTVDQPQHF.

The table lists this clone with a count of one. The chain has TRBV30 and TRBJ2-7; the match to TRBD2 covers 12 bases. Trimming took 0 bases from V and 6 from J; bases not matched to a gene: 18. CDR1 is GTSNPN and CDR2 is SVGIG in the germline V gene (reference sequence). This CDR3 has 19 residues. As DNA, the CDR3 is TGTGCCTGGAGTGTATTAGGGACTAGCGGGTTTAGGGTAAAGGGCGAGCAGTACTTC. This encodes CAWSVLGTSGFRVKGEQYF.

This clone was recorded once. This rearrangement joins TRBV28 to TRBJ1-5; D ambiguous. Between the trimmed V and J ends, which lost 7 bases and 6 bases, there was a span of 22 bases. This CDR3 comprises 16 residues. The V gene's germline CDR1 is MDHEN and CDR2 SYDVKM. CDR3 sequence: CASTAFGVGGSQPQHF. In nucleotides, the CDR3 is TGTGCCAGCACCGCCTTCGGGGTTGGAGGGAGTCAGCCCCAGCATTTT.

The chain recombines TRBV4-3 with TRBJ2-7; 7 positions match TRBD2. The germline V gene has CDR1 LGHNA and CDR2 YSLEER. CDR3 length equals 15 residues. J lost 0 bases, V lost 2 bases, and 4 bases had no gene match. CDR3 coding DNA: TGCGCCAGCAGCCAACATCGGGGGGACTCCTACGAGCAGTACTTC. Translated: CASSQHRGDSYEQYF.

The V gene is TRBV7-8, the J gene TRBJ1-1, with unresolved D. Trimming removed 1 base at V and 1 base at J, with 10 bases between. This CDR3 has 15 residues. Germline-derived CDR1 and CDR2 are SGHVS and FQNEAQ. The CDR3 loop is CASSLEGTRNTEAFF. The CDR3 DNA sequence: TGTGCCAGCAGCTTAGAGGGTACTAGGAACACTGAAGCTTTCTTT. Drawing the rest from reference TRBV7-8 and TRBJ1-1, the complete variable domain is GAGVSQSPRYKVAKRGQDVALRCDPISGHVSLFWYQQALGQGPEFLTYFQNEAQLDKSGLPSDRFFAERPEGSVSTLKIQRTQQEDSAVYLCASSLEGTRNTEAFFGQGTRLTVV.